This T cell receptor beta chain was found in a study of radiation and T cells in renal cell carcinoma. Notes on the study in general: In nephrectomy-only tumors, top 100 clonotypes averaged roughly 43%, versus around 50% irradiated. Intratumoral heterogeneity was not captured in these roughly 1 g regions.

Sequenced by immunoSEQ multiplex PCR; TCRdb stores in-frame clones only, minus some. This sample has some 20,000 clones, with about 60% found just once. The length of the CDR3 is 14 residues. The V gene's germline CDR1 is LNHDA and CDR2 SQIVND (reference sequence). V was trimmed by 1 base and J by 10 bases, leaving 16 bases between them. This clone was seen only a few times. The antigen remains undetermined. The treatment is: treatment-naive control, cytoreductive nephrectomy. This sequence originates from a middle-aged man with renal cell carcinoma. The V and J genes are TRBV19 and TRBJ1-1; TRBD1 might be the D (5 bases). Here the sequenced sample was tumor tissue, taken from a patient whose treatment was nephrectomy without radiotherapy. Here the CDR3 reads CASSIVHGAPAAFF. The CDR3 DNA reads TGTGCCAGTAGTATAGTTCATGGGGCCCCGGCAGCTTTCTTT.